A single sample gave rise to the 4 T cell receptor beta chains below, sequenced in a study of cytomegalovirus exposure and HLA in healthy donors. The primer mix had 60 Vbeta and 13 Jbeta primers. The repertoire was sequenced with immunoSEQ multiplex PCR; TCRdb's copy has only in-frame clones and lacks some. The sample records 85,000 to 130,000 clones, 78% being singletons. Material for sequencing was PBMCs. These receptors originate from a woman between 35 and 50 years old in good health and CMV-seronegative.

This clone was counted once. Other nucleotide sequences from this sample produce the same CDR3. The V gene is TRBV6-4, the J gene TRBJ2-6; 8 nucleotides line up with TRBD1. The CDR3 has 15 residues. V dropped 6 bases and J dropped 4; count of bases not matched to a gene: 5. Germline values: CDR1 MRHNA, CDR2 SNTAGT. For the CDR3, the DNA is TGTGCCAGCAGAGAACAGGGGGAAGGGGCCAACGTCCTGACTTTC. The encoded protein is CASREQGEGANVLTF.

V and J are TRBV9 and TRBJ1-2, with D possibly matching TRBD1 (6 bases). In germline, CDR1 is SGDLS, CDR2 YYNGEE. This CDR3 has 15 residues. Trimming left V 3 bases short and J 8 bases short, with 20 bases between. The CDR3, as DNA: TGTGCCAGCAGCGAGGGGGGGTTTGGGGTGGGAGGCTACACCTTC. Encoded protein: CASSEGGFGVGGYTF.

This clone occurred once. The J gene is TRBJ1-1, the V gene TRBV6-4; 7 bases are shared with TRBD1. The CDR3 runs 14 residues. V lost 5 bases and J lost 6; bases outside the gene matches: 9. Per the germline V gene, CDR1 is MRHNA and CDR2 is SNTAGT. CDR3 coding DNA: TGTGCCAGCAGTCCCTCCCCAGGGGGGTCTGAAGCTTTCTTT. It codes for CASSPSPGGSEAFF.

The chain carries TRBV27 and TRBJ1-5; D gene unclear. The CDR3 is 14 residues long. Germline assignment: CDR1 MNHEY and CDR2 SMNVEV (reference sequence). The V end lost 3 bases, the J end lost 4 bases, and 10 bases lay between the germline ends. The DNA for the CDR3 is TGTGCCAGCAGTTTTTCGGGTAATAATCAGCCCCAGCATTTT. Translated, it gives CASSFSGNNQPQHF.